These T cell receptor beta chains were read from a single sample in a study of shared clonotypes between healthy human individuals. Libraries were prepared by immunoSEQ multiplex PCR; TCRdb keeps only in-frame clonotypes and omits some of them. The data show fewer than 650,000 clones, over 65% seen once. The source material was PBMCs. Receptors were obtained from a woman aged 40 to 50 in good health. Some clones in this sample may be carry-over from other donors' samples. CDR3s include the opening cysteine and the closing phenylalanine or tryptophan. The D gene is left open where the match is weak. Rows may omit the clone size; those that give it use once, few, many or a size class.

v_call	j_call	d_call	clone_size	cdr3_nt	cdr3_aa
TRBV2	TRBJ1-1	TRBD1	few	TGTGCCAGCATGCAAGATACCGGGACAGCAACTGAAGCTTTCTTT	CASMQDTGTATEAFF
TRBV18	TRBJ1-5	-	-	TGTGCCAGCTCACCTCAGGGCGGCAACTCTCAGCCCCAGCATTTT	CASSPQGGNSQPQHF
TRBV28	TRBJ2-3	-	-	TGTGCCAGCAGTTTAACCCCTGACAGCCATGGTACGCAGTATTTT	CASSLTPDSHGTQYF
TRBV6-6	TRBJ2-3	-	-	TGTGCCAGCAGTTACTATAACTTTCGCACAGATACGCAGTATTTT	CASSYYNFRTDTQYF
TRBV5-1	TRBJ2-5	TRBD1	-	TGCGCCAGCAGCCCTCGGACAGGGGAGATGGGTAAGACCCAGTACTTC	CASSPRTGEMGKTQYF
TRBV6-4	TRBJ2-3	TRBD2	-	TGTGCCAGCAGCCCGGGACTAGCTGTAGATACGCAGTATTTT	CASSPGLAVDTQYF
TRBV5-6	TRBJ1-1	TRBD1	-	TGTGCCAGCCTCGCTTGGGACAGGGTTTGGACTGAAGCTTTCTTT	CASLAWDRVWTEAFF
TRBV12-2	TRBJ2-7	-	-	TGTGCAAGTCGCTCAGAAGCGCCCTCCTACGAGCAGTACTTC	CASRSEAPSYEQYF
TRBV28	TRBJ1-1	-	once	TGTGCCAGCATCCTCAGTCCCATGAACACTGAAGCTTTCTTT	CASILSPMNTEAFF
TRBV19	TRBJ2-1	-	-	TGTGCCAGTAGTACGGGACTCCACGAGAATGAGCAGTTCTTC	CASSTGLHENEQFF
TRBV5-1	TRBJ2-7	-	-	TGCGCCAGCAGCTTGGCTTCGTCGGACACTGTAAAATTCTACGAGCAGTACTTC	CASSLASSDTVKFYEQYF
TRBV2	TRBJ1-3	-	-	TGTGCCAGCAGTGAAGCCAGACACTCTGGAAACACCATATATTTT	CASSEARHSGNTIYF